This TCR beta chain comes out of a study of beta chain features in type 1 diabetes. Overall study context: Age and gender were similar between patients and healthy donors, as were cell yields.

As every portion of the isolated RNA was reverse transcribed, the sequencing read expressed TCRB transcripts. Average reads for naive, central memory and regulatory T cell samples were about 3.57 million. Sequenced by immunoSEQ multiplex PCR; TCRdb stores in-frame clones only, minus some. Among fewer than 150,000 clones, less than 9% were seen once, and the ten largest hold 1.4%. Germline V gene data show CDR1 as SGHTA and CDR2 as FQGTGA. Trimming cost V 2 bases and J 3 bases; bases outside gene matches: 2. The CDR3 is made up of 16 amino acids. Concerning this clone: Additional DNA sequences in this sample encode the identical CDR3.

The TCR originated in a woman aged 25 to 39 in good health. What was sequenced was central memory CD4+ T cells from blood. The chain joins TRBV7-3 to TRBJ2-3; 13 bases map to TRBD2. The chain's CDR3 is CASSLSGLAGTDTQYF. CDR3 nucleotide sequence: TGTGCCAGCAGCTTATCGGGACTAGCGGGAACAGATACGCAGTATTTT.